This is a list of T cell receptor beta chains from one sample in a study of CD8+CD57+ T cells in acquired aplastic anemia. TCRdb re-derived calls from the reads in MiXCR, one entry per CDR3 protein. The sample has some 240,000 distinct CDR3 sequences; 34% are singletons. Source material: sorted CD4+, CD8+, or CD8+CD57+ T cells (not recorded which) from PBMCs. Receptors were obtained from a human donor in good health, serving as a control. The CDR3 runs from the conserved cysteine through the conserved F or W. The D gene is left open where the match is weak. Only part of the rows carry a size: once, few, many, or a class if the clone is expanded.

CDR3 protein: CASSQGRQLNSPLHF
CDR3 DNA: TGTGCCAGCAGCCAAGGTCGCCAGTTGAATTCACCCCTCCACTTT
J gene: TRBJ1-6
clone size: NA
V gene: TRBV3-1
CDR3 length: 15
D gene: NA

CDR3 protein: CASRTPGHSGANVLTF
CDR3 DNA: TGTGCCAGCAGAACCCCTGGACACTCTGGGGCCAACGTCCTGACTTTC
J gene: TRBJ2-6
clone size: few
V gene: TRBV6-1
CDR3 length: 16
D gene: NA

CDR3 protein: CASSLNQEAQYF
CDR3 DNA: TGCGCCAGCAGCTTAAACCAAGAGGCCCAGTACTTC
J gene: TRBJ2-5
clone size: NA
V gene: TRBV5-1
CDR3 length: 12
D gene: NA

CDR3 protein: CASSFLNSPLHF
CDR3 DNA: TGTGCCAGCAGCTTTCTCAATTCACCCCTCCACTTT
J gene: TRBJ1-6
clone size: many
V gene: TRBV9
CDR3 length: 12
D gene: NA

CDR3 protein: CSAVQGAPPEQFF
CDR3 DNA: TGCAGCGCCGTACAGGGGGCACCCCCCGAGCAGTTCTTC
J gene: TRBJ2-1
clone size: many
V gene: TRBV29-1
CDR3 length: 13
D gene: TRBD1

CDR3 protein: CASSSDRGDYEQYF
CDR3 DNA: TGCGCCAGCAGCTCGGACAGGGGGGACTACGAGCAGTACTTC
J gene: TRBJ2-7
clone size: NA
V gene: TRBV5-1
CDR3 length: 14
D gene: TRBD1

CDR3 protein: CASSFRQGGEKLFF
CDR3 DNA: TGTGCCAGTAGCTTCAGACAGGGTGGTGAAAAACTGTTTTTT
J gene: TRBJ1-4
clone size: many
V gene: TRBV19
CDR3 length: 14
D gene: TRBD1

CDR3 protein: CARDPDTQYF
CDR3 DNA: TGTGCCAGGGATCCAGATACGCAGTATTTT
J gene: TRBJ2-3
clone size: NA
V gene: TRBV6-1
CDR3 length: 10
D gene: NA

CDR3 protein: CASTPDGFYEQYF
CDR3 DNA: TGTGCCAGCACCCCGGACGGATTCTACGAGCAGTACTTC
J gene: TRBJ2-7
clone size: NA
V gene: TRBV7-9
CDR3 length: 13
D gene: NA

CDR3 protein: CASGEYEQYF
CDR3 DNA: TGTGCCAGCGGCGAGTACGAGCAGTACTTC
J gene: TRBJ2-7
clone size: few
V gene: TRBV2
CDR3 length: 10
D gene: NA

CDR3 protein: CASSIVSGPEQYF
CDR3 DNA: TGTGCCAGTAGTATAGTATCCGGTCCTGAGCAGTACTTC
J gene: TRBJ2-7
clone size: NA
V gene: TRBV19
CDR3 length: 13
D gene: NA

CDR3 protein: CSARSGTGSYEQYF
CDR3 DNA: TGCAGTGCTAGGTCCGGGACGGGCTCCTACGAGCAGTACTTC
J gene: TRBJ2-7
clone size: many
V gene: TRBV20-1
CDR3 length: 14
D gene: NA

CDR3 protein: CASGSGTVDTDTQYF
CDR3 DNA: TGTGCTAGTGGTTCTGGGACAGTAGACACAGATACGCAGTATTTT
J gene: TRBJ2-3
clone size: once
V gene: TRBV12-5
CDR3 length: 15
D gene: TRBD1

CDR3 protein: CASSFWTGGYGYTF
CDR3 DNA: TGTGCCAGCTCATTCTGGACAGGGGGCTATGGCTACACCTTC
J gene: TRBJ1-2
clone size: few
V gene: TRBV18
CDR3 length: 14
D gene: TRBD1

CDR3 protein: CASMDGTYEQYF
CDR3 DNA: TGTGCCAGCATGGACGGAACCTACGAGCAGTACTTC
J gene: TRBJ2-7
clone size: many
V gene: TRBV6-1
CDR3 length: 12
D gene: NA

CDR3 protein: CSARAPPGQVGMNTEAFF
CDR3 DNA: TGCAGTGCTAGAGCCCCCCCGGGACAGGTGGGCATGAACACTGAAGCTTTCTTT
J gene: TRBJ1-1
clone size: NA
V gene: TRBV20-1
CDR3 length: 18
D gene: TRBD1

CDR3 protein: CASSLAGGLGTQYF
CDR3 DNA: TGTGCCAGCAGCCTTGCGGGGGGTCTGGGGACCCAGTACTTC
J gene: TRBJ2-5
clone size: NA
V gene: TRBV3-1
CDR3 length: 14
D gene: TRBD2

CDR3 protein: CSVQGDTEAFF
CDR3 DNA: TGCAGCGTCCAGGGAGATACTGAAGCTTTCTTT
J gene: TRBJ1-1
clone size: NA
V gene: TRBV29-1
CDR3 length: 11
D gene: NA

CDR3 protein: CATSDSLMNTEAFF
CDR3 DNA: TGTGCCACCAGTGATTCGCTGATGAACACTGAAGCTTTCTTT
J gene: TRBJ1-1
clone size: few
V gene: TRBV24-1
CDR3 length: 14
D gene: NA

CDR3 protein: CAWSPTGAQPQHF
CDR3 DNA: TGTGCCTGGAGCCCGACAGGGGCTCAGCCCCAGCATTTT
J gene: TRBJ1-5
clone size: NA
V gene: TRBV30
CDR3 length: 13
D gene: TRBD1

CDR3 protein: CASSDGRSSYNEQFF
CDR3 DNA: TGCGCCAGCAGTGATGGACGGAGCTCCTACAATGAGCAGTTCTTC
J gene: TRBJ2-1
clone size: few
V gene: TRBV10-2
CDR3 length: 15
D gene: NA

CDR3 protein: CASSEGGWGYGYTF
CDR3 DNA: TGTGCCAGCAGTGAAGGGGGATGGGGCTATGGCTACACCTTC
J gene: TRBJ1-2
clone size: NA
V gene: TRBV6-1
CDR3 length: 14
D gene: NA

CDR3 protein: CASSGWGGGYTF
CDR3 DNA: TGTGCCAGCAGCGGATGGGGAGGCGGCTACACCTTC
J gene: TRBJ1-2
clone size: NA
V gene: TRBV7-2
CDR3 length: 12
D gene: NA

CDR3 protein: CASSSSHGRFRGVDGQYF
CDR3 DNA: TGTGCCAGCAGCTCCAGTCATGGACGATTCCGGGGCGTCGACGGGCAGTACTTC
J gene: TRBJ2-7
clone size: NA
V gene: TRBV13
CDR3 length: 18
D gene: NA

CDR3 protein: CAAGGRWNEQFF
CDR3 DNA: TGTGCCGCGGGGGGGCGGTGGAATGAGCAGTTCTTC
J gene: TRBJ2-1
clone size: few
V gene: TRBV6-1
CDR3 length: 12
D gene: TRBD2

CDR3 protein: CASSRGTSSFHEQYF
CDR3 DNA: TGTGCCAGCAGCCGGGGGACTAGTTCTTTCCATGAGCAGTACTTC
J gene: TRBJ2-7
clone size: NA
V gene: TRBV7-9
CDR3 length: 15
D gene: TRBD2

CDR3 protein: CSAEAGADGYTF
CDR3 DNA: TGCAGTGCTGAGGCGGGGGCGGATGGCTACACCTTC
J gene: TRBJ1-2
clone size: NA
V gene: TRBV20-1
CDR3 length: 12
D gene: NA

CDR3 protein: CASSEWVRTPLHF
CDR3 DNA: TGTGCCAGCAGTGAATGGGTTCGGACACCCCTCCACTTT
J gene: TRBJ1-6
clone size: NA
V gene: TRBV2
CDR3 length: 13
D gene: NA

CDR3 protein: CASSLRFGGRETQYF
CDR3 DNA: TGTGCCAGCAGTTTACGGTTCGGGGGCCGGGAGACCCAGTACTTC
J gene: TRBJ2-5
clone size: NA
V gene: TRBV2
CDR3 length: 15
D gene: NA

CDR3 protein: CASSNQGAIYNEQFF
CDR3 DNA: TGTGCCAGCAGCAACCAGGGGGCCATCTACAATGAGCAGTTCTTC
J gene: TRBJ2-1
clone size: NA
V gene: TRBV9
CDR3 length: 15
D gene: TRBD1

CDR3 protein: CAWGEKGNQPQHF
CDR3 DNA: TGTGCCTGGGGCGAGAAGGGCAATCAGCCCCAGCATTTT
J gene: TRBJ1-5
clone size: few
V gene: TRBV30
CDR3 length: 13
D gene: NA

CDR3 protein: CASSGGKGNTEAFF
CDR3 DNA: TGTGCCAGCAGTGGGGGAAAGGGGAACACTGAAGCTTTCTTT
J gene: TRBJ1-1
clone size: NA
V gene: TRBV10-3
CDR3 length: 14
D gene: NA

CDR3 protein: CASSVFPSGGAGFTDTQYF
CDR3 DNA: TGTGCCAGCAGCGTCTTTCCTAGCGGGGGGGCCGGATTTACAGATACGCAGTATTTT
J gene: TRBJ2-3
clone size: few
V gene: TRBV9
CDR3 length: 19
D gene: TRBD2

CDR3 protein: CASSLQHSGTDTQYF
CDR3 DNA: TGTGCCAGCAGCTTACAGCACAGTGGCACAGATACGCAGTATTTT
J gene: TRBJ2-3
clone size: many
V gene: TRBV11-2
CDR3 length: 15
D gene: NA

CDR3 protein: CASSPDRVPSYNSPLHF
CDR3 DNA: TGCGCCAGCAGCCCTGACAGGGTCCCCTCCTATAATTCACCCCTCCACTTT
J gene: TRBJ1-6
clone size: many
V gene: TRBV5-1
CDR3 length: 17
D gene: TRBD1

CDR3 protein: CAGTGLNEQYF
CDR3 DNA: TGCGCGGGGACAGGGCTCAATGAGCAGTACTTC
J gene: TRBJ2-7
clone size: NA
V gene: TRBV29-1
CDR3 length: 11
D gene: TRBD1

CDR3 protein: CASSQDQLTSGLGTQYF
CDR3 DNA: TGTGCCAGCAGCCAAGATCAGTTGACTAGCGGTTTAGGGACCCAGTACTTC
J gene: TRBJ2-5
clone size: NA
V gene: TRBV4-2
CDR3 length: 17
D gene: TRBD2

CDR3 protein: CSVPRPGRDTEAFF
CDR3 DNA: TGCAGCGTACCAAGGCCGGGACGGGACACTGAAGCTTTCTTT
J gene: TRBJ1-1
clone size: NA
V gene: TRBV29-1
CDR3 length: 14
D gene: NA

CDR3 protein: CSSTTGGYGYTF
CDR3 DNA: TGCAGCTCCACGACAGGGGGCTATGGCTACACCTTC
J gene: TRBJ1-2
clone size: many
V gene: TRBV29-1
CDR3 length: 12
D gene: TRBD1

CDR3 protein: CASCSRTSQPPDTQYF
CDR3 DNA: TGTGCCAGCTGCTCGCGGACTAGCCAGCCCCCAGATACGCAGTATTTT
J gene: TRBJ2-3
clone size: NA
V gene: TRBV11-2
CDR3 length: 16
D gene: TRBD2

CDR3 protein: CSANWGGGSNQPQHF
CDR3 DNA: TGCAGTGCTAACTGGGGAGGGGGAAGCAATCAGCCCCAGCATTTT
J gene: TRBJ1-5
clone size: few
V gene: TRBV20-1
CDR3 length: 15
D gene: NA

CDR3 protein: CASSERGRSAYEQYF
CDR3 DNA: TGTGCCAGCAGTGAACGGGGCAGGAGCGCCTACGAGCAGTACTTC
J gene: TRBJ2-7
clone size: many
V gene: TRBV2
CDR3 length: 15
D gene: NA